The T cell receptor beta chain described here comes from a study of stem cell transplantation in POMP-related autoinflammatory disease. Looking at the study overall: Impaired MHC class I-dependent CD8+ differentiation was hypothesized from defective thymoproteasomes. Broader study findings: In PRAID patients, the number of distinct TRB V-J gene pairings was restricted. A trend toward lower repertoire diversity and greater clonality appeared in every analyzed T-cell subset of PRAID patients.

On this clone: The antigen remains undetermined.

The method was immunoSEQ multiplex PCR; TCRdb's version includes in-frame clones alone and lacks a portion of them. The table includes roughly 7,000 clones, roughly 87% detected once. CDR1 and CDR2 from the germline V gene are SNHLY and FYNNEI. This CDR3 is built from 12 residues. Trimming took 6 bases from V and 6 from J, leaving 11 bases between them. This chain links TRBV2 with TRBJ1-1; D unclear. The TCR sequence derives from a human donor in good health. The sample consisted of a CXCR5-defined cell subset from PBMCs. Written as DNA, the CDR3 is TGTGCCAGCAGGAGGTATGGCCCTGAAGCTTTCTTT. The encoded protein is CASRRYGPEAFF.